The 23 T cell receptor beta chains listed next were all sequenced from one sample in a study of blood T cell repertoires in COVID-19. Sequenced by immunoSEQ multiplex PCR; TCRdb stores in-frame clones only, minus some. The sample lists roughly 380,000 clones; about 89% were seen once. The sequenced material came from peripheral blood. The receptor set was obtained from a woman aged 40 to 49 with COVID-19, enrolled during active disease.

This chain's CDR3 is CASSLGGSGGFSYEQYF. CDR3 DNA: TGTGCCAGCAGCTTAGGGGGTAGCGGGGGGTTTTCCTACGAGCAGTACTTC. The chain couples TRBV7-8 to TRBJ2-7; TRBD2 aligns across 10 bases. Germline CDR1 and CDR2: SGHVS and FQNEAQ. CDR3 length: 17 amino acids. V was pared by 1 base and J by 1 base, with 7 bases of the junction left unmatched. Using reference TRBV7-8 and TRBJ2-7 for the parts outside the CDR3, the full variable domain is GAGVSQSPRYKVAKRGQDVALRCDPISGHVSLFWYQQALGQGPEFLTYFQNEAQLDKSGLPSDRFFAERPEGSVSTLKIQRTQQEDSAVYLCASSLGGSGGFSYEQYFGPGTRLTVT.

The chain carries TRBV5-5 and TRBJ2-5; D is ambiguous. The CDR3 runs to 13 residues. V was shortened by 0 bases and J by 6 bases, with 9 bases between the two germline ends. Germline lookup yields CDR1 SGHKS and CDR2 YYEKEE (reference sequence). This CDR3 is CASSLARLQTQYF. In DNA form, the CDR3 reads TGTGCCAGCAGCTTGGCTAGGTTGCAGACCCAGTACTTC.

The table lists this clone with a count of one. Other DNA variants within this sample encode the same CDR3. The chain is built from TRBV9 and TRBJ2-5, with D possibly TRBD2 on 6 matching bases. Trimming pared 0 bases from V and 5 bases from J, leaving 8 bases between. The CDR3 extends over 13 amino acids. Germline loops: CDR1 SGDLS, CDR2 YYNGEE. CDR3 in DNA: TGTGCCAGCAGCGTAGTTGGAGGGGAGACCCAGTACTTC. Its protein is CASSVVGGETQYF.

This chain uses TRBV19 with TRBJ2-7; perhaps TRBD2 as D (5 bases). The CDR3 has 14 residues. Germline-derived CDR1 and CDR2 are LNHDA and SQIVND (reference sequence). The V end lost 10 bases, the J end lost 2 bases, and 18 bases lay between the germline ends. The CDR3 protein is CATKPRESAYEQYF. As DNA, the CDR3 is TGTGCCACTAAACCAAGGGAGTCTGCCTACGAGCAGTACTTC.

This chain joins TRBV4-2 and TRBJ1-2, with TRBD1 matching 9 bases. The CDR3 runs to 16 residues. Germline V gives CDR1 LGHNA, CDR2 YNFKEQ. The ends lost 1 base at V and 6 bases at J; junction bases unmatched: 9. The CDR3 region has the DNA TGTGCCAGCAGCCAAGGAACGGGGACAGGGTTCGATGGCTACACCTTC. This translates into CASSQGTGTGFDGYTF.

This chain joins TRBV28 and TRBJ1-1; weak D call: TRBD1 (5 bases). CDR3 size: 15 residues. V lost 7 bases and J 3 bases, leaving 18 bases between the germline ends. Germline CDR1 and CDR2: MDHEN and SYDVKM. CDR3 in amino acids: CASIPPPTGYTEAFF. The CDR3 DNA sequence: TGTGCCAGCATCCCGCCCCCCACAGGATACACTGAAGCTTTCTTT.

The CDR3 loop reads CASSVDRDKTYNEQFF. CDR3 in DNA: TGTGCCAGCAGCGTAGATCGGGACAAAACCTACAATGAGCAGTTCTTC. The chain uses TRBV9 and TRBJ2-1; tentative D call: TRBD1 (6 bases). The CDR3 length is 16 residues. The V and J ends lost 0 bases and 2 bases respectively, with 12 bases between them. Germline loops: CDR1 SGDLS, CDR2 YYNGEE.

The rearrangement uses TRBV28 and TRBJ2-7; TRBD1 is a possible D gene (6 bases). CDR1 is MDHEN and CDR2 is SYDVKM in the germline V gene. Between the trimmed V and J ends, which lost 6 bases and 4 bases, there was a span of 10 bases. This CDR3 region has 12 residues. CDR3 bases: TGTGCCAGCAGAAAAACAGGGTACGAGCAGTACTTC. This encodes CASRKTGYEQYF.

The chain couples TRBV7-9 to TRBJ2-1, with TRBD2 matching over 11 bases. The CDR3 is 15 amino acids. Germline V gives CDR1 SEHNR, CDR2 FQNEAQ (reference sequence). J lost 5 bases, V lost 5 bases, and 5 bases had no gene match. Here the CDR3 reads CASSLLAGGDNEQFF. The CDR3 region has the DNA TGTGCCAGCAGCCTATTAGCGGGAGGGGACAATGAGCAGTTCTTC.

V gene TRBV28 combines with J gene TRBJ1-4; D is perhaps TRBD1 (5 bases). Trimming took 3 bases from V and 0 from J, leaving 11 bases between them. The CDR3 runs to 16 residues. Per germline, CDR1 MDHEN and CDR2 SYDVKM. CDR3 sequence (DNA): TGTGCCAGCAGTTTCCCCGGACACTCAACTAATGAAAAACTGTTTTTT. Translating it yields CASSFPGHSTNEKLFF.

The chain links TRBV15 to TRBJ1-5; D is ambiguous. The V gene lost 1 base and the J gene lost 1 base, with 11 bases spanning the gap. The CDR3 has 16 residues. Germline-derived CDR1 and CDR2 are LNHNV and YYDKDF (reference sequence). The CDR3 here is CATSRVNPRSNQPQHF. The CDR3 region has the DNA TGTGCCACCAGCAGAGTGAACCCCAGGAGCAATCAGCCCCAGCATTTT.

V is TRBV19 and J is TRBJ1-1, with 12 positions matching TRBD1. CDR1 is LNHDA and CDR2 is SQIVND in the germline V gene (reference sequence). This CDR3 has 15 residues. Trimming at V came to 7 bases and at J to 2 bases, leaving 5 bases not matched to a gene. The CDR3: CASTRDRGRNTEAFF. CDR3 DNA sequence: TGTGCCAGTACTCGGGACAGGGGGCGTAACACTGAAGCTTTCTTT.

This sequence joins TRBV7-8 and TRBJ2-2; 10 positions agree with TRBD2. CDR3 length equals 16 residues. V was pared by 10 bases and J by 5 bases, with 13 bases of the junction left unmatched. CDR1 is SGHVS, CDR2 FQNEAQ, per germline. CDR3 nucleotide sequence: TGTGCCACCACCCGTGACGGAGCGGGGGGGACCGGGGAGCTGTTTTTT. It encodes CATTRDGAGGTGELFF.

The chain is built from TRBV29-1 and TRBJ1-1; no reliable D call. Per the germline V gene, CDR1 is SQVTM and CDR2 is ANQGSEA. The length of the CDR3 is 15 residues. Trimming stripped 0 bases from V and 1 base from J, with 12 bases between. CDR3 bases: TGCAGCGTTGAAGAAGGAAGAGGGAGGAACACTGAAGCTTTCTTT. It is translated as CSVEEGRGRNTEAFF.

This rearrangement joins TRBV18 to TRBJ1-2; D is unresolved. The germline V gene has CDR1 KGHSH and CDR2 LQKENI. V gave up 1 base and J gave up 8 bases, with 17 bases separating them. CDR3 length equals 15 residues. The DNA for the CDR3 is TGTGCCAGCTCACCACGGAACGTACTACTAGGGGGCTACACCTTC. It is translated as CASSPRNVLLGGYTF.

The chain has TRBV5-1 and TRBJ1-1; D gene uncertain. With 2 bases removed from V and 0 bases from J, the gap between germline ends came to 14 bases. Germline V gene sequence: CDR1 SGHRS, CDR2 YFSETQ. The CDR3 runs 16 residues. CDR3 coding DNA: TGCGCCAGCAGCTTAGGCACGTGGGCCATGAACACTGAAGCTTTCTTT. Translated: CASSLGTWAMNTEAFF.

CDR3 coding DNA: TGTGCCAGCAGTTTAGGACAGGGCGCGGAAGGGCAGTTCTTC. It is translated as CASSLGQGAEGQFF. This chain links TRBV27 with TRBJ2-1; TRBD1 agrees at 8 bases. CDR3 size: 14 residues. Germline V CDR1 and CDR2: MNHEY, SMNVEV (reference sequence). After removal of 2 bases from V and 12 bases from J, the junction contained 9 bases not matched to a gene.

The chain is built from TRBV25-1 and TRBJ2-4; D uncertain. Per germline, CDR1 MGHDK and CDR2 SYGVNS. The CDR3 has 11 residues. V dropped 6 bases and J dropped 8 bases, with 8 bases sitting between them. CDR3 sequence: CASRGLDIQYF. The CDR3 nucleotides are TGTGCCAGCAGAGGCCTAGACATTCAGTACTTC.

The chain carries TRBV19 and TRBJ1-2; 11 bases match TRBD1. V lost 0 bases, J lost 12 bases, and 6 bases stayed unmatched. The CDR3 spans 14 residues. The germline V gene has CDR1 LNHDA and CDR2 SQIVND (reference sequence). CDR3 in amino acids: CASSIDQGQGDHTF. The CDR3 coding sequence is TGTGCCAGTAGTATAGATCAGGGACAGGGGGACCACACCTTC.

The J gene is TRBJ1-1, the V gene TRBV7-2; D uncertain. This CDR3 region has 14 residues. The germline V and J ends were trimmed by 2 bases and 4 bases, with 11 bases remaining between them. Looked up from germline, CDR1 is SGHTA and CDR2 is FQGNSA. The DNA for the CDR3 is TGTGCCAGCAGCTTACGGGCCGGGATCACTGAAGCTTTCTTT. Encoded protein: CASSLRAGITEAFF.

This sequence joins TRBV11-2 and TRBJ2-1, with a weak D call TRBD1 (6 bases). This CDR3 region has 12 residues. Deletions cut 4 bases from V and 6 bases from J, with 7 bases between. CDR1 and CDR2 from the germline V gene are SGHAT and FQNNGV. CDR3 nucleotide sequence: TGTGCCAGCAGCTCACAGGGCAATGAGCAGTTCTTC. It yields the protein CASSSQGNEQFF.

The J gene is TRBJ2-7, the V gene TRBV19; TRBD1 might be the D (6 bases). CDR3 length equals 17 residues. Trimming stripped 5 bases from V and 1 base from J, with 21 bases between. CDR1 and CDR2 from the germline V gene are LNHDA and SQIVND (reference sequence). The CDR3 DNA reads TGTGCCAGTAGTCCCCCTAATTTTCGGGACAAATCCTACGAGCAGTACTTC. This encodes CASSPPNFRDKSYEQYF. Supplemented by reference TRBV19 and TRBJ2-7, the full variable domain reads DGGITQSPKYLFRKEGQNVTLSCEQNLNHDAMYWYRQDPGQGLRLIYYSQIVNDFQKGDIAEGYSVSREKKESFPLTVTSAQKNPTAFYLCASSPPNFRDKSYEQYFGPGTRLTVT.

The rearrangement uses TRBV9 and TRBJ1-2; TRBD1 matches 10 bases. CDR3 length: 13 amino acids. Trimming cost V 7 bases and J 4 bases; bases outside gene matches: 4. The germline CDR1 and CDR2 sequences are SGDLS and YYNGEE. The CDR3: CASGTGALYGYTF. In DNA form, the CDR3 reads TGTGCCAGCGGGACAGGGGCCCTCTATGGCTACACCTTC.